Each of the 9 T cell receptor beta chains below was sequenced from the same sample in a study of cytomegalovirus exposure and HLA in healthy donors. The study ran its PCR with 60 Vbeta and 13 Jbeta primers. Using immunoSEQ multiplex PCR, the repertoire was profiled, and TCRdb retains in-frame clones only, with some absent. Listed are 50,000 to 75,000 clones; over 2% falls within the top ten. Sequenced: PBMCs. The receptors originated from a woman aged 18-29 years in good health and CMV-seronegative.

The gene calls are TRBV30 and TRBJ2-7; 8 nucleotides line up with TRBD2. Per germline, CDR1 GTSNPN and CDR2 SVGIG (reference sequence). Trimming removed 8 bases from V and 5 bases from J; junction bases left unmatched: 11. The CDR3 is 13 amino acids. The CDR3 DNA reads TGTGCCGGGACTCGGGGGGGCGTCAACGAGCAGTACTTC. Residues: CAGTRGGVNEQYF.

This chain links TRBV15 with TRBJ1-5, with TRBD1 as a possible D gene (5 bases). The CDR3 is made up of 16 amino acids. Trimming cost V 0 bases and J 5 bases, with 14 bases left between them. Germline-derived CDR1 and CDR2 are LNHNV and YYDKDF (reference sequence). CDR3: CATSRDSPGWDQPQHF. CDR3 bases: TGTGCCACCAGCAGAGATTCCCCAGGGTGGGATCAGCCCCAGCATTTT. Full variable domain (rest looked up from reference TRBV15 and TRBJ1-5): DAMVIQNPRYQVTQFGKPVTLSCSQTLNHNVMYWYQQKSSQAPKLLFHYYDKDFNNEADTPDNFQSRRPNTSFCFLDIRSPGLGDTAMYLCATSRDSPGWDQPQHFGDGTRLSIL.

The chain recombines TRBV29-1 with TRBJ1-5; 8 nucleotides agree with TRBD1. Germline CDR1 and CDR2: SQVTM and ANQGSEA. Trimming removed 6 bases from V and 6 bases from J; junction bases left unmatched: 7. The CDR3 spans 13 residues. This CDR3 reads CSVLDREGQPQHF. CDR3 DNA: TGCAGCGTCCTGGACAGGGAGGGTCAGCCCCAGCATTTT.

CDR3 region: CATRQGAYGYTF. CDR3 nucleotides: TGTGCCACCAGGCAGGGGGCTTATGGCTACACCTTC. The gene calls are TRBV15 and TRBJ1-2; 8 positions agree with TRBD1. The germline V gene encodes CDR1 LNHNV and CDR2 YYDKDF (reference sequence). The CDR3 contains 12 residues. J lost 5 bases, V lost 6 bases, and 2 bases had no gene match.

This chain connects TRBV15 to TRBJ1-2; D unclear. This CDR3 is 14 amino acids long. Germline-derived CDR1 and CDR2 are LNHNV and YYDKDF (reference sequence). V lost 3 bases to trimming and J lost 5 bases, with 13 bases between them. The CDR3 spells CATSSGDSPYGYTF. The DNA of the CDR3 is TGTGCCACCAGCAGTGGAGACTCCCCTTATGGCTACACCTTC.

The chain combines TRBV18 with TRBJ2-5, with 7 bases matching TRBD1. After removal of 3 bases from V and 1 base from J, the junction contained 2 bases not matched to a gene. The germline gives CDR1 KGHSH, CDR2 LQKENI. This CDR3 has 14 residues. CDR3 region: CASSPRQGQETQYF. The CDR3 region has the DNA TGTGCCAGCTCACCCCGACAGGGCCAAGAGACCCAGTACTTC.

The V call is TRBV10-3, the J call TRBJ1-6; 8 bases agree with TRBD1. The CDR3 runs to 18 residues. Germline V gene sequence: CDR1 ENHRY, CDR2 SYGVKD. Germline trimming cut 6 bases from V and 6 bases from J; bases unmatched to any gene: 16. CDR3: CAIREGNGQGRPNSPLHF. DNA of the CDR3: TGTGCCATCAGAGAAGGAAACGGACAGGGAAGACCTAATTCACCCCTCCACTTT.

The rearrangement links TRBV28 to TRBJ1-1; D perhaps matches TRBD1 (5 bases). The CDR3 totals 14 residues. The germline gives CDR1 MDHEN, CDR2 SYDVKM. Trimming pared 6 bases from V and 8 bases from J, leaving 19 bases between. CDR3 in amino acids: CASREGVGRVEAFF. In DNA, the CDR3 is TGTGCCAGCAGAGAAGGGGTGGGAAGGGTAGAAGCTTTCTTT. The full variable domain, in which reference TRBV28 and TRBJ1-1 provide the parts outside the CDR3, is DVKVTQSSRYLVKRTGEKVFLECVQDMDHENMFWYRQDPGLGLRLIYFSYDVKMKEKGDIPEGYSVSREKKERFSLILESASTNQTSMYLCASREGVGRVEAFFGQGTRLTVV.

As regards this clone: Sequence at one end of the junction differs from germline and may be a read error. The gene calls are TRBV6-1 and TRBJ1-6; 9 bases are shared with TRBD1. Germline V lookup: CDR1 MNHNS, CDR2 SASEGT. CDR3 length: 16 amino acids. The CDR3 nucleotides are TGTGCCAGCAGTGAGGGGCCGGGACAGGGACATTCACACCTCCACTTT. It encodes CASSEGPGQGHSHLHF.